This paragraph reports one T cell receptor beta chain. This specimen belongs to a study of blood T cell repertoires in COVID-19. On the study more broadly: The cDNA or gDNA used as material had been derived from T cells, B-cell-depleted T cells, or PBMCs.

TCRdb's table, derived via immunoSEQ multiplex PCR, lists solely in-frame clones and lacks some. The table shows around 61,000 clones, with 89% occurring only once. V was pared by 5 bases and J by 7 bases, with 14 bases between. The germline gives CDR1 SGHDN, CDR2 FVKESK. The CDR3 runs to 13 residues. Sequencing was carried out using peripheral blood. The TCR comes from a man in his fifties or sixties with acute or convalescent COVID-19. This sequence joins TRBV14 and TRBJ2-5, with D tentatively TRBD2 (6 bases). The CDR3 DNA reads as TGTGCCAGCAGCTCCGGACTAAAAGGGACCCAGTACTTC. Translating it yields CASSSGLKGTQYF.